The entry below describes one TCR beta chain. Method: immunoSEQ multiplex PCR; TCRdb's copy keeps in-frame clones and lacks some. This table has roughly 38,000 clones, roughly nine tenths appearing once. This specimen comes from a study of T cells in localized non-small cell lung cancer. With 4 bases removed from V and 7 bases from J, the gap between germline ends came to 7 bases. The CDR3 covers 12 residues. Germline V CDR1 and CDR2: SGHTA, FQGTGA. This TCR was recovered from a woman aged 18 to 55 with stage III lung adenocarcinoma. V and J are TRBV7-3 and TRBJ2-2; D remains ambiguous. The source was peripheral blood, collected before any cancer treatment. The CDR3 here is CASSSALGELFF. The CDR3, as DNA: TGTGCCAGCAGCTCAGCCCTCGGGGAGCTGTTTTTT.